This entry lists 20 T cell receptor beta chains sequenced from one sample in a study of T cell responses to AZD1222 COVID-19 vaccine (dated by TCRdb to about 2021). The time point label, read with the paper, signifies: baseline before first vaccination. The library was generated by the immunoSEQ multiplex PCR assay. The table was pulled from immuneACCESS by TCRdb, which kept in-frame rearrangements only. Such tables lose some clones; where checked, under half of the loss comes from unresolved V genes, and the rest has no known cause. In all, the sample holds around 140,000 clones, and around 84% of those were seen once. The leading ten clones occupy approximately 20% of the sample. The sequenced sample was peripheral blood, obtained on day 0 of AZD1222 vaccination. The receptors originated from an adult in good health.

The J gene is TRBJ1-2, the V gene TRBV10-3; tentatively, D is TRBD1 (6 bases). This CDR3 is 15 amino acids long. The germline V and J ends were trimmed by 0 bases and 7 bases, with 15 bases remaining between them. Germline loops: CDR1 ENHRY, CDR2 SYGVKD. As DNA, the CDR3 is TGTGCCATCAGTGAGTCGGGGGGCACTAGCTCTGGCTACACCTTC. It codes for CAISESGGTSSGYTF.

The J gene is TRBJ1-1, the V gene TRBV18; 7 positions agree with TRBD1. The germline V gene has CDR1 KGHSH and CDR2 LQKENI. The CDR3 spans 14 residues. The J segment lost 4 bases and the V segment lost 6 bases, leaving 8 bases of the junction unmatched. The CDR3 here is CASSPRGHSTEAFF. CDR3 nucleotide sequence: TGTGCCAGCTCGCCGAGGGGGCACAGCACTGAAGCTTTCTTT. Variable domain in full (rest from reference TRBV18 and TRBJ1-1): NAGVMQNPRHLVRRRGQEARLRCSPMKGHSHVYWYRQLPEEGLKFMVYLQKENIIDESGMPKERFSAEFPKEGPSILRIQQVVRGDSAAYFCASSPRGHSTEAFFGQGTRLTVV.

The chain is built from TRBV4-3 and TRBJ1-1; D not certain. V was pared by 0 bases and J by 4 bases, with 12 bases between. Germline V CDR1 and CDR2: LGHNA, YSLEER. This CDR3 has 15 residues. The CDR3 region has the DNA TGCGCCAGCAGCCAAGATTACCCCCTGGGCACTGAAGCTTTCTTT. Its protein is CASSQDYPLGTEAFF.

The gene calls are TRBV28 and TRBJ1-5, with 7 bases that match TRBD1. The germline CDR1 and CDR2 sequences are MDHEN and SYDVKM. The CDR3 consists of 14 residues. J gave up 6 bases and V 3 bases, and 5 bases lay outside the gene matches. CDR3 region: CASSLPTGVQPQHF. CDR3 coding DNA: TGTGCCAGCAGTTTGCCTACAGGGGTTCAGCCCCAGCATTTT.

This sequence joins TRBV19 and TRBJ1-2; 9 nucleotides line up with TRBD1. The CDR3 covers 15 residues. The J segment lost 0 bases and the V segment lost 5 bases, leaving 4 bases of the junction unmatched. Germline V gene sequence: CDR1 LNHDA, CDR2 SQIVND (reference sequence). The CDR3 coding sequence is TGTGCCAGTAGTGCCAGACAGGGGGCTAACTATGGCTACACCTTC. The encoded protein is CASSARQGANYGYTF. The entire variable domain, with the rest obtained from reference TRBV19 and TRBJ1-2, is as follows: DGGITQSPKYLFRKEGQNVTLSCEQNLNHDAMYWYRQDPGQGLRLIYYSQIVNDFQKGDIAEGYSVSREKKESFPLTVTSAQKNPTAFYLCASSARQGANYGYTFGSGTRLTVV.

This clone appeared a single time. The V call is TRBV15, the J call TRBJ1-5; D possibly corresponds to TRBD1 (6 bases). Deletions cut 1 base from V and 6 bases from J, with 10 bases between. The germline V gene encodes CDR1 LNHNV and CDR2 YYDKDF (reference sequence). The CDR3 contains 14 residues. The CDR3 region has the DNA TGTGCCACCAGCAGAGCAGGGGTGTTTCAGCCCCAGCATTTT. This codes for CATSRAGVFQPQHF.

The V call is TRBV11-2, the J call TRBJ2-7, with D possibly called TRBD1 or TRBD2 (5 bases each). Germline V gene sequence: CDR1 SGHAT, CDR2 FQNNGV. Trimming removed 3 bases from V and 7 bases from J, with 16 bases in between. The CDR3 has 14 amino acids. In DNA, the CDR3 is TGTGCCAGCAGCTTCCAGAGGGGATGGAGTGAGCAGTACTTC. As protein: CASSFQRGWSEQYF.

The chain joins TRBV11-2 to TRBJ1-1; perhaps TRBD1 as D (5 bases). From germline, CDR1 is SGHAT and CDR2 FQNNGV. Trimming pared 1 base from V and 5 bases from J, leaving 17 bases between. The CDR3 loop spans 16 amino acids. CDR3 sequence: CASSLVLRGPGTEAFF. The CDR3 nucleotides are TGTGCCAGCAGCTTAGTACTTAGGGGCCCAGGAACTGAAGCTTTCTTT.

The J gene is TRBJ2-1, the V gene TRBV11-2; D possibly corresponds to TRBD1 (5 bases). Germline CDR1 is SGHAT and CDR2 is FQNNGV. The CDR3 is made up of 14 amino acids. V was pared by 5 bases and J by 5 bases, with 13 bases between. The DNA of the CDR3 is TGTGCCAGCAGCCGCCTAGGGGTAAACAATGAGCAGTTCTTC. It is translated as CASSRLGVNNEQFF.

The chain carries TRBV11-2 and TRBJ2-1; D may be TRBD1 (6 bases). The germline gives CDR1 SGHAT, CDR2 FQNNGV. V lost 4 bases and J lost 10, with 11 bases in between. The CDR3 is 12 amino acids. The CDR3 here is CASSWTDREQFF. DNA of the CDR3: TGTGCCAGCAGCTGGACGGACAGAGAGCAGTTCTTC. The full variable domain, completed using reference TRBV11-2 and TRBJ2-1, is EAGVAQSPRYKIIEKRQSVAFWCNPISGHATLYWYQQILGQGPKLLIQFQNNGVVDDSQLPKDRFSAERLKGVDSTLKIQPAKLEDSAVYLCASSWTDREQFFGPGTRLTVL.

The genes are TRBV27 and TRBJ1-2; D is unresolved. CDR3 length equals 14 residues. V was pared by 3 bases and J by 3 bases, with 11 bases between. The V gene's germline CDR1 is MNHEY and CDR2 SMNVEV (reference sequence). The CDR3 DNA follows: TGTGCCAGCAGTTTCCGGTCTCGGGACTATGGCTACACCTTC. Its protein product is CASSFRSRDYGYTF.

This clone has a single count. This chain connects TRBV5-6 to TRBJ1-5; D is ambiguous. The CDR3 length is 12 residues. Germline V gives CDR1 SGHDT, CDR2 YYEEEE. The V end lost 0 bases, the J end lost 7 bases, and 5 bases lay between the germline ends. CDR3 residues: CASSLDGQPQHF. In DNA, the CDR3 is TGTGCCAGCAGCTTGGACGGCCAGCCCCAGCATTTT.

The chain links TRBV10-1 to TRBJ1-1; D not certain. The CDR3 is 14 residues long. The V end was cut by 5 bases, the J end by 6 bases, with 16 bases between. Germline V gene data show CDR1 as WNHNN and CDR2 as SYGVQD (reference sequence). CDR3 coding DNA: TGCGCCAGCAGTCGGTCCATAATGGCTTCTGAAGCTTTCTTT. This codes for CASSRSIMASEAFF.

DNA for the CDR3: TGTGCCAGCAGCTTGGCCCGGACAGGCGGCCAAGAGACCCAGTACTTC. Translated: CASSLARTGGQETQYF. This chain links TRBV5-5 with TRBJ2-5; 7 positions match TRBD1. Losses at the gene ends were 0 bases for V and 1 base for J; bases not matched to a gene: 6. The CDR3 has 16 amino acids. Germline values: CDR1 SGHKS, CDR2 YYEKEE (reference sequence).

Concerning this clone itself: Sequence at one end of the junction differs from germline and may be a read error. The chain combines TRBV7-9 with TRBJ1-2, with 9 bases fitting TRBD1. The CDR3 runs 15 residues. The germline CDR1 and CDR2 sequences are SEHNR and FQNEAQ (reference sequence). The DNA of the CDR3 is TGTGCCAGCAGCCTAGCGGGACAGGGCCACTATGGCTACACCTTC. This encodes CASSLAGQGHYGYTF.

The chain links TRBV4-2 to TRBJ2-1; 11 nucleotides line up with TRBD2. The CDR3 is made up of 19 amino acids. Germline V CDR1 and CDR2: LGHNA, YNFKEQ. V lost 4 bases to trimming and J lost 2 bases; unmatched junction nucleotides: 13. The CDR3 DNA reads TGTGCCAGCAGCCCCCGCAGAACTAGCGGGGGCCCTACCTACAATGAGCAGTTCTTC. Translating gives CASSPRRTSGGPTYNEQFF.

The rearrangement joins TRBV19 to TRBJ2-7, with D tentatively TRBD2 (5 bases). V shed 3 bases and J shed 3 bases, with 12 bases lying between them. Germline loops: CDR1 LNHDA, CDR2 SQIVND (reference sequence). This CDR3 spans 14 amino acids. The CDR3 region has the DNA TGTGCCAGTAGTATCCCCGGGGAAAGCTACGAGCAGTACTTC. This codes for CASSIPGESYEQYF.

This clone was counted only a few times. This chain uses TRBV5-1 with TRBJ1-1; possibly TRBD1 for D (5 bases). V lost 1 base and J 3 bases, leaving 10 bases between the germline ends. CDR1 is SGHRS and CDR2 is YFSETQ in the germline V gene. The CDR3 contains 14 residues. CDR3 DNA: TGCGCCAGCAGCTTGAAAGGGGTAGACACTGAAGCTTTCTTT. Translation gives CASSLKGVDTEAFF.

This clone showed up just a few times. One junction end disagrees with the germline gene, perhaps due to a read error. This chain connects TRBV7-7 to TRBJ1-5; D call uncertain. Germline values: CDR1 SSHAT, CDR2 FNYEAQ (reference sequence). This CDR3 is 13 amino acids long. In nucleotides, the CDR3 is TGTGCTAGCAGCTTGTATCATGGTCAGCCCCAGCATTTT. Its translation is CASSLYHGQPQHF.

The chain combines TRBV27 with TRBJ2-1, with TRBD1 as a possible D gene (6 bases). This CDR3 has 12 residues. The V gene lost 4 bases and the J gene lost 7 bases, with 8 bases spanning the gap. The germline CDR1 and CDR2 sequences are MNHEY and SMNVEV (reference sequence). This CDR3 reads CASSSGANEQFF. As DNA, the CDR3 is TGTGCCAGCAGTTCAGGGGCGAATGAGCAGTTCTTC.